The entry that follows covers one T cell receptor (beta chain) sequence. The assay was immunoSEQ multiplex PCR, and TCRdb's table has in-frame clones only and misses some. The sample carries 9,000 to 13,000 clones, 85% recorded once. The sample belongs to a study of somatic mutations in cytotoxic T cells in rheumatoid arthritis. Study summary: Flow sorting of some V beta antibody-stained T cells reached nearly 100% purity, with V beta1+ cells also TCRB-sequenced.

The CDR3 covers 22 residues. Germline V CDR1 and CDR2: SNHLY, FYNNEI. Germline trimming cut 0 bases from V and 5 bases from J; bases unmatched to any gene: 27. The TCR originated in an adult with rheumatoid arthritis. The J gene is TRBJ2-5, the V gene TRBV2; 7 nucleotides align to TRBD1. The sample consisted of CD8+ T cells sorted from blood. CDR3 nucleotide sequence: TGTGCCAGCAGTGAAGCAAGCTACCTCAGCGTAGGGGGCAGGGAAAGGGAGGAGACCCAGTACTTC. Translating gives CASSEASYLSVGGREREETQYF.